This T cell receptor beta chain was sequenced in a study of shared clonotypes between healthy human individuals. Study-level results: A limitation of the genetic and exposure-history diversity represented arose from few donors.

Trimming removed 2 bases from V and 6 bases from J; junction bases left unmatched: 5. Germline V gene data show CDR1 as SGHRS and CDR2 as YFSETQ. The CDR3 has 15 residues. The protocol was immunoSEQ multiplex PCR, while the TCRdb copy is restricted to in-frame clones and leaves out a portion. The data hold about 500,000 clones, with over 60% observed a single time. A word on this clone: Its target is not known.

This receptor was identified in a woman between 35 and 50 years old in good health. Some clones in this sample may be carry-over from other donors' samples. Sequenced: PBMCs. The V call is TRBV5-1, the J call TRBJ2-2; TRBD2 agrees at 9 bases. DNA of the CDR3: TGCGCCAGCAGCTTATCTAGCGGGATTTCCGGGGAGCTGTTTTTT. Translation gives CASSLSSGISGELFF.